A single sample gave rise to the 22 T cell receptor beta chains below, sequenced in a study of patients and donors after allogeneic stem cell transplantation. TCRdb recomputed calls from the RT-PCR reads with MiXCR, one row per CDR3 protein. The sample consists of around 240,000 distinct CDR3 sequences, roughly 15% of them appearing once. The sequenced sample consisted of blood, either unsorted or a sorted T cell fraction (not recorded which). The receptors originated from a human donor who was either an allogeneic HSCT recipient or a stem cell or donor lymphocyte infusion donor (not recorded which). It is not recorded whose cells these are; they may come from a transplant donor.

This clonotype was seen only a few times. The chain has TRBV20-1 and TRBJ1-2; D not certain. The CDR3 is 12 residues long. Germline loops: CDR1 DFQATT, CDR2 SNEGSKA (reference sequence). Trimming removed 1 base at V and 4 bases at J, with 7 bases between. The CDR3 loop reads CSARVGFYGYTF. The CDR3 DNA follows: TGCAGTGCTAGAGTAGGCTTCTATGGCTACACCTTC.

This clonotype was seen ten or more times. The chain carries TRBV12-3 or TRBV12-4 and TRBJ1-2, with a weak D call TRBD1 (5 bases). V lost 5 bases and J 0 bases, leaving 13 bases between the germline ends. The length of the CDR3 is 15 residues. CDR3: CASSQTAGANYGYTF. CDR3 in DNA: TGTGCCAGCAGTCAGACAGCGGGAGCTAACTATGGCTACACCTTC.

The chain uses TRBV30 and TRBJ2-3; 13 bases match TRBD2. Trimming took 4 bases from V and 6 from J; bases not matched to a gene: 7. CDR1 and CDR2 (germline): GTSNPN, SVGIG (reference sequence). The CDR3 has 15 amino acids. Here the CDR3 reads CAWTQLAGGSDTQYF. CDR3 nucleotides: TGTGCCTGGACCCAACTAGCGGGGGGGTCGGATACGCAGTATTTT. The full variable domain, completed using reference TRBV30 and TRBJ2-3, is SQTIHQWPATLVQPVGSPLSLECTVEGTSNPNLYWYRQAAGRGLQLLFYSVGIGQISSEVPQNLSASRPQDRQFILSSKKLLLSDSGFYLCAWTQLAGGSDTQYFGPGTRLTVL.

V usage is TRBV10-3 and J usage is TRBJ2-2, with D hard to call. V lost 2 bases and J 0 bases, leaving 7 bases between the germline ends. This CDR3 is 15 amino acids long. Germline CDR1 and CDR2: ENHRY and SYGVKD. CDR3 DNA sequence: TGTGCCATCAGTGAGGCCACCGCGAACACCGGGGAGCTGTTTTTT. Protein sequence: CAISEATANTGELFF.

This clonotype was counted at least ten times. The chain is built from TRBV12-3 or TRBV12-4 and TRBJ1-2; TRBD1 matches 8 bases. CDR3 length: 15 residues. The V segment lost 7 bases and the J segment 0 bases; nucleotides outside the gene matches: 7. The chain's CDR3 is CASTDRAQANYGYTF. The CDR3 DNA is TGTGCCAGCACGGACAGGGCCCAAGCTAACTATGGCTACACCTTC.

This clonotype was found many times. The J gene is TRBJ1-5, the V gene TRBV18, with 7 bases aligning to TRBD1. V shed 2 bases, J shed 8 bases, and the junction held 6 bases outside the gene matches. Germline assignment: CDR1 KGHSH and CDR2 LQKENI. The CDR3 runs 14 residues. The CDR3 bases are TGTGCCAGCTCACCAGGGAGGGGGCGGGAGCCCCAGCATTTT. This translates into CASSPGRGREPQHF.

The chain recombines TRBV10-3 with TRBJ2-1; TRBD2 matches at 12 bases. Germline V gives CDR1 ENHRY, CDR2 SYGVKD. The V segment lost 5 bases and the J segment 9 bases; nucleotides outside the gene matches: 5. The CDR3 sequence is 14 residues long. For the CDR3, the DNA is TGTGCCATCAGTACTAGCGGGGGGTTGAGTGAGCAGTTCTTC. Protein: CAISTSGGLSEQFF.

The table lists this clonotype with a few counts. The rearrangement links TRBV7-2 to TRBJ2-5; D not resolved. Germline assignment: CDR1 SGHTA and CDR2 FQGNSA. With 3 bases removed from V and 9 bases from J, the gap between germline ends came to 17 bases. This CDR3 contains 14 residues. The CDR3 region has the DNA TGTGCCAGCAGCTTGTTGCGCAATTCCCCCCCCCAGTACTTC. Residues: CASSLLRNSPPQYF. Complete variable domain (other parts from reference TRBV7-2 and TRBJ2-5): GAGVSQSPSNKVTEKGKDVELRCDPISGHTALYWYRQSLGQGLEFLIYFQGNSAPDKSGLPSDRFSAERTGGSVSTLTIQRTQQEDSAVYLCASSLLRNSPPQYFGPGTRLLVL.

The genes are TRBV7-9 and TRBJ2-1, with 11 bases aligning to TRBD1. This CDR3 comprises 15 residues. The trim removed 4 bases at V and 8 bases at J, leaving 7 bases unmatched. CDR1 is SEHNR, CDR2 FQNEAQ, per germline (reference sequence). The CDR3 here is CASSYSGTGGDEQFF. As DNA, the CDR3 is TGTGCCAGCAGCTACTCCGGGACAGGGGGAGATGAGCAGTTCTTC.

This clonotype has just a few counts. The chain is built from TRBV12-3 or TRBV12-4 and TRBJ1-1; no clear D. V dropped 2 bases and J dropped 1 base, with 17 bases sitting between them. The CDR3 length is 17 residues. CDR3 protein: CASSLRRGQWGNTEAFF. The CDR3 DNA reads TGTGCCAGCAGTTTACGCCGGGGTCAATGGGGGAACACTGAAGCTTTCTTT.

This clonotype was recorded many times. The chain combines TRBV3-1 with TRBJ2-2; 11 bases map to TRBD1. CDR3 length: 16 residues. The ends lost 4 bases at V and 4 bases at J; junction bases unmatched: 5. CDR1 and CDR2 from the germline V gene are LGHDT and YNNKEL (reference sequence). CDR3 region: CASSPRGTGGTGELFF. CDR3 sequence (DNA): TGTGCCAGCAGCCCTCGCGGGACAGGGGGCACCGGGGAGCTGTTTTTT.

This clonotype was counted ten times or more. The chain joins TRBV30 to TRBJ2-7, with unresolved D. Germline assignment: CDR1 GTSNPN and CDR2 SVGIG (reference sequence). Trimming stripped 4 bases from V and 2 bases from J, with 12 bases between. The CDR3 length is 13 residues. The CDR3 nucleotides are TGTGCCTGGACGCCCAATGTACCCTACGAGCAGTACTTC. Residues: CAWTPNVPYEQYF.

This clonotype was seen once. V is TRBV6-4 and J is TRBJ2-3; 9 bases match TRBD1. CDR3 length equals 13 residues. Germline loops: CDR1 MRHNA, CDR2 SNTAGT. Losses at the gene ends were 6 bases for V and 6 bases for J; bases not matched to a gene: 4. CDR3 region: CASSTDRGDTQYF. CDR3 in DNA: TGTGCCAGCAGCACCGACAGGGGGGATACGCAGTATTTT.

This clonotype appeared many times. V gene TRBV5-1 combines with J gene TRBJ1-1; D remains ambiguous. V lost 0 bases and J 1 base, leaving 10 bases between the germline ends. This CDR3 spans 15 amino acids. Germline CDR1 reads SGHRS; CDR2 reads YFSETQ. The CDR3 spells CASSLDGRPNTEAFF. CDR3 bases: TGCGCCAGCAGCTTGGACGGGAGACCGAACACTGAAGCTTTCTTT.

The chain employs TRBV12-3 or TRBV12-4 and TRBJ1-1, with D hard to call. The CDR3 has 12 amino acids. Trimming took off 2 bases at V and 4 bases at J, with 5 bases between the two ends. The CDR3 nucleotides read TGTGCCAGCAGTTTACGGGTCACTGAAGCTTTCTTT. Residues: CASSLRVTEAFF.

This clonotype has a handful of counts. The CDR3 region is CASSPWSSPGELFF. As DNA, the CDR3 is TGTGCCAGCAGCCCATGGAGTAGCCCCGGGGAGCTGTTTTTT. The rearrangement joins TRBV7-9 to TRBJ2-2; D gene unclear. With 5 bases removed from V and 6 bases from J, the gap between germline ends came to 13 bases. The CDR3 has 14 residues. Germline V gives CDR1 SEHNR, CDR2 FQNEAQ (reference sequence).

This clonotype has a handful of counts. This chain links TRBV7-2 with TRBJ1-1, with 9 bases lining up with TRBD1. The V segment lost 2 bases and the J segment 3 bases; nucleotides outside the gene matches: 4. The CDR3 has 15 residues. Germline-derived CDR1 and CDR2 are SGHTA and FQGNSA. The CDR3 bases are TGTGCCAGCAGCTTAAAGTGGACAGGGGACACTGAAGCTTTCTTT. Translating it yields CASSLKWTGDTEAFF.

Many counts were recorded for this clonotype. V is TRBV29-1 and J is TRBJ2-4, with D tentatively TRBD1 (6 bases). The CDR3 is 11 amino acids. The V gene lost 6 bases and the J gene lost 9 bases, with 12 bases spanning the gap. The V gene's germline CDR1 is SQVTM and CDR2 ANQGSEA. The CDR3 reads CSVTTGVIQYF. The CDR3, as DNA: TGCAGCGTGACGACAGGCGTCATTCAGTACTTC.

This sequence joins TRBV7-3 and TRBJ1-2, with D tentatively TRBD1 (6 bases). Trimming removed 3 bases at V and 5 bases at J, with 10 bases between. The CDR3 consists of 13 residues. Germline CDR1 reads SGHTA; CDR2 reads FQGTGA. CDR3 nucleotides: TGTGCCAGCAGCTTTGGCAGGGGTTATGGCTACACCTTC. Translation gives CASSFGRGYGYTF. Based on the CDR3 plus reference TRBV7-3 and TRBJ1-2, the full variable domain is GAGVSQTPSNKVTEKGKYVELRCDPISGHTALYWYRQSLGQGPEFLIYFQGTGAADDSGLPNDRFFAVRPEGSVSTLKIQRTERGDSAVYLCASSFGRGYGYTFGSGTRLTVV.

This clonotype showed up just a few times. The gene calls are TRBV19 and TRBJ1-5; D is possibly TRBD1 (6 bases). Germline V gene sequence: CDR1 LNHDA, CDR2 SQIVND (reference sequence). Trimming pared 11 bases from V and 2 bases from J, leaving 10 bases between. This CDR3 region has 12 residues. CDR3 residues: CAGGQGNQPQHF. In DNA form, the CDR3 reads TGTGCCGGGGGGCAGGGCAATCAGCCCCAGCATTTT.

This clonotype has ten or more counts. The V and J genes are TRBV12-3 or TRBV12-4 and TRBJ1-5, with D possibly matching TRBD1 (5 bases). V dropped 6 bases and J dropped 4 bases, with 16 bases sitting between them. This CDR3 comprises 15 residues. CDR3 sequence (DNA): TGTGCCAGCAGCCTACAGCGGGGGTGGAATCAGCCCCAGCATTTT. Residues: CASSLQRGWNQPQHF.

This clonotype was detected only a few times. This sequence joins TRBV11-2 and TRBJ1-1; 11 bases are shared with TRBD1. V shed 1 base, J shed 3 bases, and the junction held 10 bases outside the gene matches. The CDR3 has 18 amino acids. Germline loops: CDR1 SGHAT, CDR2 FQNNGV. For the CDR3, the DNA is TGTGCCAGCAGCTTAGTGGGTGTTTGGGGACAGGGGGACACTGAAGCTTTCTTT. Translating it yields CASSLVGVWGQGDTEAFF.